One sample yielded the 30 T cell receptor beta chains listed below, sequenced in a study of blood T cell repertoires in COVID-19. This table comes from immunoSEQ multiplex PCR, and its TCRdb copy is limited to in-frame clones, with some not included. The data contain about 260,000 clones, about 84% of them singletons. The sample comprised PBMCs or T cells enriched from blood (not recorded which). These receptors all stem from a woman aged 50 to 60 who had recovered from COVID-19.

This chain links TRBV6-5 with TRBJ1-1; no reliable D call. CDR3 length: 14 residues. The V end lost 2 bases, the J end lost 4 bases, and 11 bases lay between the germline ends. In germline, CDR1 is MNHEY, CDR2 SVGAGI. In nucleotides, the CDR3 is TGTGCCAGCAGTTACGAGGTAAAATCCACTGAAGCTTTCTTT. Its protein product is CASSYEVKSTEAFF.

This clone has a single count. This chain links TRBV10-3 with TRBJ2-7; tentatively, D is TRBD2 (5 bases). Germline V CDR1 and CDR2: ENHRY, SYGVKD. V was pared by 3 bases and J by 0 bases, with 9 bases between. The CDR3 contains 14 residues. The CDR3 DNA reads TGTGCCATCAGTGACGGGGAAAGCTCCTACGAGCAGTACTTC. Protein: CAISDGESSYEQYF.

The CDR3 reads CASSLPAGKNIQYF. The CDR3 bases are TGTGCCAGCAGCTTACCCGCAGGGAAAAACATTCAGTACTTC. This chain uses TRBV7-9 with TRBJ2-4, with D perhaps matching TRBD1 (5 bases). Germline loops: CDR1 SEHNR, CDR2 FQNEAQ (reference sequence). Between the trimmed V and J ends, which lost 2 bases and 4 bases, there was a span of 9 bases. This CDR3 contains 14 residues.

J is TRBJ2-7 and V is TRBV29-1; 10 bases agree with TRBD1. The CDR3 has 14 amino acids. Germline CDR1 reads SQVTM; CDR2 reads ANQGSEA. J lost 1 base, V lost 6 bases, and 6 bases had no gene match. DNA of the CDR3: TGCAGCGTGCTACCGGGACAGGGGTCCTACGAGCAGTACTTC. Translating it yields CSVLPGQGSYEQYF.

The chain employs TRBV5-6 and TRBJ1-4, with 7 bases that match TRBD1. CDR1 is SGHDT and CDR2 is YYEEEE in the germline V gene. This CDR3 region has 15 residues. V lost 4 bases to trimming and J lost 0 bases; unmatched junction nucleotides: 3. Here the CDR3 reads CASSPGTATNEKLFF. CDR3 nucleotide sequence: TGTGCCAGCAGCCCCGGGACAGCAACTAATGAAAAACTGTTTTTT.

The chain links TRBV28 to TRBJ2-7; perhaps TRBD1 as D (5 bases). V was trimmed by 6 bases and J by 0 bases, leaving 18 bases between them. The CDR3 is 16 residues long. The germline V gene has CDR1 MDHEN and CDR2 SYDVKM. CDR3 in amino acids: CASRSSLGQASYEQYF. The CDR3 DNA reads as TGTGCCAGCAGGTCCTCCCTTGGACAAGCCTCCTACGAGCAGTACTTC. The full variable domain, in which reference TRBV28 and TRBJ2-7 provide the parts outside the CDR3, is DVKVTQSSRYLVKRTGEKVFLECVQDMDHENMFWYRQDPGLGLRLIYFSYDVKMKEKGDIPEGYSVSREKKERFSLILESASTNQTSMYLCASRSSLGQASYEQYFGPGTRLTVT.

The rearrangement links TRBV28 to TRBJ1-1; D is uncertain. Germline CDR1 is MDHEN and CDR2 is SYDVKM. This CDR3 region has 16 residues. V lost 3 bases and J lost 6, with 20 bases in between. CDR3 bases: TGTGCCAGCAGTTTTTCCTTGTTGATGAAGCAGGCTGAAGCTTTCTTT. Its protein product is CASSFSLLMKQAEAFF.

The chain combines TRBV27 with TRBJ2-7; TRBD2 matches 10 bases. CDR1 is MNHEY and CDR2 is SMNVEV in the germline V gene (reference sequence). The CDR3 contains 16 residues. V gave up 5 bases and J gave up 3 bases; unmatched junction bases: 10. The CDR3, as DNA: TGTGCCAGCAGTCCTCGCGGACTAGCGGTTTACTACGAGCAGTACTTC. Translation: CASSPRGLAVYYEQYF.

This clone was seen only a few times. The chain links TRBV5-6 to TRBJ1-2; possibly TRBD1 for D (6 bases). The CDR3 spans 13 residues. V was shortened by 6 bases and J by 2 bases, with 11 bases between the two germline ends. CDR1 is SGHDT, CDR2 YYEEEE, per germline. The CDR3 sequence is CASNPTGNYGYTF. CDR3 DNA sequence: TGTGCCAGCAACCCCACAGGGAACTATGGCTACACCTTC. Full variable domain (remainder filled in from reference TRBV5-6 and TRBJ1-2): DAGVTQSPTHLIKTRGQQVTLRCSPKSGHDTVSWYQQALGQGPQFIFQYYEEEERQRGNFPDRFSGHQFPNYSSELNVNALLLGDSALYLCASNPTGNYGYTFGSGTRLTVV.

This clone was seen once. The chain has TRBV6-2 or TRBV6-3 and TRBJ2-7, with 7 bases lining up with TRBD2. The CDR3 has 14 residues. V lost 4 bases and J lost 4; bases outside the gene matches: 7. Germline-derived CDR1 and CDR2 are MNHEY and SVGEGT. Written as DNA, the CDR3 is TGTGCCAGCAGTTTTTCGGGGGGTCGGTACGAGCAGTACTTC. Amino acids: CASSFSGGRYEQYF.

V gene TRBV7-2 combines with J gene TRBJ2-5; possible D gene TRBD1, 6 bases. V dropped 5 bases and J dropped 4 bases, with 17 bases sitting between them. There are 15 residues in the CDR3. Germline V gene lookup returns CDR1 SGHTA and CDR2 FQGNSA. CDR3 DNA sequence: TGTGCCAGCAGCAGTTCCAGGGGTAGTGGAGAGACCCAGTACTTC. It is translated as CASSSSRGSGETQYF.

This rearrangement joins TRBV2 to TRBJ1-2; tentatively, D is TRBD1 (5 bases). Germline V gene data show CDR1 as SNHLY and CDR2 as FYNNEI. Trimming pared 0 bases from V and 3 bases from J, leaving 8 bases between. The CDR3 spans 14 residues. CDR3 DNA sequence: TGTGCCAGCAGTGAAGCTAGGGGATACTATGGCTACACCTTC. Translating it yields CASSEARGYYGYTF.

The chain uses TRBV5-5 and TRBJ1-5; D not certain. This CDR3 has 15 residues. The V gene's germline CDR1 is SGHKS and CDR2 YYEKEE (reference sequence). The V and J ends lost 4 bases and 2 bases respectively, with 13 bases between them. As DNA, the CDR3 is TGTGCCAGCAGCGAGGAAGGATTCCGCAATCAGCCCCAGCATTTT. This sequence encodes CASSEEGFRNQPQHF.

This clone was seen a single time. This sequence joins TRBV19 and TRBJ1-5; TRBD1 is a possible D gene (6 bases). V lost 10 bases to trimming and J lost 6 bases, with 19 bases between them. Germline V lookup: CDR1 LNHDA, CDR2 SQIVND (reference sequence). The CDR3 totals 14 residues. DNA of the CDR3: TGTGCCACCAAGCGGCGGGGGGCCGGTCAGCCCCAGCATTTT. Amino acids: CATKRRGAGQPQHF.

The rearrangement links TRBV27 to TRBJ2-1; D uncertain. The CDR3 totals 13 residues. Trimming took 3 bases from V and 4 from J, leaving 7 bases between them. The germline CDR1 and CDR2 sequences are MNHEY and SMNVEV (reference sequence). CDR3 nucleotide sequence: TGTGCCAGCAGTTTTACTGGTTACAATGAGCAGTTCTTC. Protein sequence: CASSFTGYNEQFF.

CDR3 sequence (DNA): TGTGCCAGCAGCCCGGACGGCCGGGGGTACGAGCAGTACTTC. Translation gives CASSPDGRGYEQYF. This sequence joins TRBV5-5 and TRBJ2-7, with D tentatively TRBD2 (6 bases). Looked up from germline, CDR1 is SGHKS and CDR2 is YYEKEE (reference sequence). The CDR3 runs to 14 residues. V was trimmed by 4 bases and J by 4 bases, leaving 15 bases between them.

V and J are TRBV5-1 and TRBJ2-1; D gene uncertain. The germline gives CDR1 SGHRS, CDR2 YFSETQ. This CDR3 spans 15 amino acids. Trimming left V 0 bases short and J 0 bases short, with 7 bases between. For the CDR3, the DNA is TGCGCCAGCAGCTTGGCTAGGAGCTCCTACAATGAGCAGTTCTTC. This codes for CASSLARSSYNEQFF.

The rearrangement links TRBV10-3 to TRBJ2-7; 9 bases agree with TRBD1. The CDR3 runs 14 residues. With 4 bases clipped from V and 3 bases from J, the junction kept 4 bases outside the gene matches. CDR1 is ENHRY and CDR2 is SYGVKD in the germline V gene. CDR3 sequence: CAISGSTGGYEQYF. The CDR3 DNA sequence: TGTGCCATCAGTGGATCGACAGGGGGCTACGAGCAGTACTTC.

The genes are TRBV4-1 and TRBJ1-2; 7 positions match TRBD1. The V gene end was trimmed by 0 bases and the J gene end by 5 bases; junction bases not matched to a gene: 6. Germline V lookup: CDR1 MGHRA, CDR2 YSYEKL. This CDR3 region has 15 residues. As DNA, the CDR3 is TGCGCCAGCAGCCAAGACCCCAGGGGGGCTTATGGCTACACCTTC. Amino acids: CASSQDPRGAYGYTF.

The genes are TRBV19 and TRBJ2-2; the D gene is possibly TRBD1 (5 bases). CDR3 length equals 14 residues. Germline-derived CDR1 and CDR2 are LNHDA and SQIVND (reference sequence). Trimming removed 7 bases at V and 8 bases at J, with 17 bases between. CDR3 DNA: TGTGCCAGTAATGAAGGGGTCGTTGGAGGGGAGCTGTTTTTT. The encoded protein is CASNEGVVGGELFF.

The gene calls are TRBV13 and TRBJ1-4; weak D call: TRBD1 (6 bases). Deletions cut 4 bases from V and 0 bases from J, with 9 bases between. Germline V lookup: CDR1 PRHDT, CDR2 FYEKMQ (reference sequence). The CDR3 has 15 amino acids. The CDR3 loop is CASSSRTATNEKLFF. The CDR3 DNA sequence: TGTGCCAGCAGCTCTCGGACAGCAACTAATGAAAAACTGTTTTTT.

The chain uses TRBV11-2 and TRBJ2-7; D might be TRBD2 (5 bases). The CDR3 spans 15 residues. Germline CDR1 SGHAT, CDR2 FQNNGV. The V and J ends lost 5 bases and 3 bases respectively, with 17 bases between them. The CDR3 region is CASSPVAGFGYEQYF. The CDR3 DNA is TGTGCCAGCAGCCCGGTGGCGGGTTTCGGCTACGAGCAGTACTTC.

The chain combines TRBV4-1 with TRBJ2-1; weak D call: TRBD2 (6 bases). Germline CDR1 is MGHRA and CDR2 is YSYEKL. Deletions cut 0 bases from V and 5 bases from J, with 20 bases between. The CDR3 loop spans 18 amino acids. CDR3 amino acids: CASSQDPYGSGQNNEQFF. The DNA for the CDR3 is TGCGCCAGCAGCCAAGACCCCTACGGTAGCGGCCAAAACAATGAGCAGTTCTTC.

The V and J genes are TRBV3-1 (or the pseudogene TRBV3-2) and TRBJ1-2, with D maybe TRBD1 (6 bases). The CDR3 consists of 16 residues. The germline V gene has CDR1 LGHDT and CDR2 YNNKEL (reference sequence). Between the trimmed V and J ends, which lost 4 bases and 6 bases, there was a span of 21 bases. CDR3 region: CASSPRTWGGADGYTF. CDR3 DNA sequence: TGTGCCAGCAGCCCCAGGACATGGGGGGGGGCGGATGGCTACACCTTC.

This clone has a single count. The chain recombines TRBV16 with TRBJ1-4; D unclear. Trimming shortened V by 0 bases and J by 5 bases, and 10 bases separated the two germline ends. This CDR3 is 15 amino acids long. CDR1 is KGHSY and CDR2 is FQNENV in the germline V gene. The CDR3 protein is CASSQSWQVNEKLFF. CDR3 bases: TGTGCCAGCAGCCAATCGTGGCAGGTAAATGAAAAACTGTTTTTT.

This chain connects TRBV28 to TRBJ1-6; a possible D gene is TRBD1 (6 bases). The CDR3 extends over 15 amino acids. Per germline, CDR1 MDHEN and CDR2 SYDVKM. The V end was cut by 5 bases, the J end by 4 bases, with 12 bases between. CDR3 sequence (DNA): TGTGCCAGCAGTCTACAGGGTCAATATAATTCACCCCTCCACTTT. Protein sequence: CASSLQGQYNSPLHF. Full variable domain (rest looked up from reference TRBV28 and TRBJ1-6): DVKVTQSSRYLVKRTGEKVFLECVQDMDHENMFWYRQDPGLGLRLIYFSYDVKMKEKGDIPEGYSVSREKKERFSLILESASTNQTSMYLCASSLQGQYNSPLHFGNGTRLTVT.

The rearrangement joins TRBV9 to TRBJ2-3, with 10 bases lining up with TRBD2. The germline V gene has CDR1 SGDLS and CDR2 YYNGEE. V trimming: 0 bases; J trimming: 6 bases; junction bases outside the gene matches: 13. The length of the CDR3 is 18 residues. The CDR3 is CASSVVKRGGCTMDTQYF. The DNA for the CDR3 is TGTGCCAGCAGCGTAGTAAAGCGGGGGGGCTGTACGATGGATACGCAGTATTTT.

The V call is TRBV5-1, the J call TRBJ2-4, with D tentatively TRBD1 (5 bases). The CDR3 runs to 15 residues. Germline V lookup: CDR1 SGHRS, CDR2 YFSETQ. V gave up 3 bases and J gave up 9 bases, with 19 bases separating them. The DNA of the CDR3 is TGCGCCAGCAGCTCTATCCTCCAGGGTAATGGCATTCAGTACTTC. Protein sequence: CASSSILQGNGIQYF.

The gene calls are TRBV2 and TRBJ2-3; D may be TRBD1 (6 bases). The CDR3 has 15 amino acids. Germline CDR1 SNHLY, CDR2 FYNNEI. With 6 bases removed from V and 0 bases from J, the gap between germline ends came to 13 bases. The chain's CDR3 is CASRSQRGSTDTQYF. Written as DNA, the CDR3 is TGTGCCAGCAGGTCCCAGAGGGGGAGCACAGATACGCAGTATTTT.

The V and J genes are TRBV9 and TRBJ1-1; perhaps TRBD1 as D (6 bases). The germline V and J ends were trimmed by 4 bases and 6 bases, with 13 bases remaining between them. In germline, CDR1 is SGDLS, CDR2 YYNGEE. CDR3 length: 13 residues. The CDR3 loop reads CASSPRGAPEAFF. The CDR3 coding sequence is TGTGCCAGCAGCCCTCGGGGGGCCCCTGAAGCTTTCTTT.